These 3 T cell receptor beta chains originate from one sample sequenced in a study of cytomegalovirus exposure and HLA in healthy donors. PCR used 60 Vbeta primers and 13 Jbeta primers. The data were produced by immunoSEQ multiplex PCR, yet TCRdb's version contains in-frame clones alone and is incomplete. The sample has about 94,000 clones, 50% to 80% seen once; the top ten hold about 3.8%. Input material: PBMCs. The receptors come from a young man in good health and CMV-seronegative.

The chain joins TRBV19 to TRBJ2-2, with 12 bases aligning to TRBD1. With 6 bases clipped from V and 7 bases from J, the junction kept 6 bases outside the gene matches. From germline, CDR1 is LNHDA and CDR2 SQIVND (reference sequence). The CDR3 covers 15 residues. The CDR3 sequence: CASSRGQGAIGELFF. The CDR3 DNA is TGTGCCAGTAGCCGGGGACAGGGGGCGATCGGGGAGCTGTTTTTT.

CDR3 loop: CASSKLRGNSNQPQHF. The CDR3 DNA reads TGTGCCAGCAGCAAACTCCGGGGGAATAGCAATCAGCCCCAGCATTTT. The chain couples TRBV5-6 to TRBJ1-5, with D possibly TRBD1 on 5 matching bases. V dropped 4 bases and J dropped 0 bases, with 14 bases sitting between them. The germline gives CDR1 SGHDT, CDR2 YYEEEE. The CDR3 spans 16 residues.

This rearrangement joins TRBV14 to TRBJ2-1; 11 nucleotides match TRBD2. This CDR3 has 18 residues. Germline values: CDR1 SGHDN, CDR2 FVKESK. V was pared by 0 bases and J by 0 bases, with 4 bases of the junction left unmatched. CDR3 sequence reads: CASSQDRTSGSSYNEQFF. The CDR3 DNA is TGTGCCAGCAGCCAAGATCGAACTAGCGGGAGCTCCTACAATGAGCAGTTCTTC.